This entry lists 22 T cell receptor beta chains sequenced from one sample in a study of control samples from healthy donors and cancer patients. TCRdb's table, derived via immunoSEQ multiplex PCR, lists solely in-frame clones and lacks some. The table lists fewer than 500,000 clones, approximately 92% of them singletons. Sequencing input: PBMCs. Receptors were obtained from a man aged 35-49 years with head and neck cancer.

V and J are TRBV28 and TRBJ1-4; 8 bases match TRBD1. The V and J ends lost 1 base and 5 bases, in that order; junction bases with no gene match: 12. This CDR3 contains 18 residues. In germline, CDR1 is MDHEN, CDR2 SYDVKM. Here the CDR3 DNA reads TGTGCCAGCAGTTTATTGTGGAACCGGGCAGGGGGCAATGAAAAACTGTTTTTT. Its translation: CASSLLWNRAGGNEKLFF.

The V gene is TRBV11-2, the J gene TRBJ1-1; 7 bases are a match to TRBD1. Germline CDR1 is SGHAT and CDR2 is FQNNGV. The junction had 0 bases not matched to a gene; V was cut back by 1 base and J by 4 bases. The CDR3 extends over 13 amino acids. CDR3 residues: CASSLGQGTEAFF. The DNA for the CDR3 is TGTGCCAGCAGCTTAGGACAGGGCACTGAAGCTTTCTTT. The entire variable domain, with the rest obtained from reference TRBV11-2 and TRBJ1-1, is as follows: EAGVAQSPRYKIIEKRQSVAFWCNPISGHATLYWYQQILGQGPKLLIQFQNNGVVDDSQLPKDRFSAERLKGVDSTLKIQPAKLEDSAVYLCASSLGQGTEAFFGQGTRLTVV.

V and J are TRBV27 and TRBJ2-1; TRBD1 aligns across 8 bases. V shed 5 bases, J shed 1 base, and the junction held 4 bases outside the gene matches. There are 15 residues in the CDR3. Germline assignment: CDR1 MNHEY and CDR2 SMNVEV (reference sequence). Here the CDR3 reads CASSRRTGSYNEQFF. In DNA, the CDR3 is TGTGCCAGCAGTCGAAGGACAGGGTCCTACAATGAGCAGTTCTTC.

This rearrangement joins TRBV12-3 or TRBV12-4 to TRBJ2-5, with a tentative D call TRBD2 (5 bases). The CDR3 totals 13 residues. Deletions cut 3 bases from V and 7 bases from J, with 12 bases between. The chain's CDR3 is CASSFDAGGTQYF. DNA for the CDR3: TGTGCCAGCAGTTTCGACGCTGGAGGGACCCAGTACTTC.

The genes are TRBV3-1 (or the pseudogene TRBV3-2) and TRBJ1-6; D is undetermined. The CDR3 is made up of 15 amino acids. Per germline, CDR1 LGHDT and CDR2 YNNKEL (reference sequence). Trimming shortened V by 4 bases and J by 1 base, and 8 bases separated the two germline ends. This CDR3 is CASSPVRSYNSPLHF. The CDR3, as DNA: TGTGCCAGCAGCCCCGTCCGGTCCTATAATTCACCCCTCCACTTT.

The chain has TRBV28 and TRBJ1-2; tentatively, D is TRBD1 (6 bases). The CDR3 runs to 14 residues. Germline values: CDR1 MDHEN, CDR2 SYDVKM. V was clipped by 6 bases and J by 0 bases, with 11 bases between them. Written as DNA, the CDR3 is TGTGCCAGCAGGCCGGGACAAACTAACTATGGCTACACCTTC. This sequence encodes CASRPGQTNYGYTF.

The V call is TRBV18, the J call TRBJ2-5; maybe TRBD2 (6 bases). The CDR3 is 15 residues long. Trimming removed 3 bases at V and 5 bases at J, with 16 bases between. CDR1 KGHSH and CDR2 LQKENI come from the germline V gene. CDR3: CASSPTYGGTETQYF. In DNA, the CDR3 is TGTGCCAGCTCACCGACCTATGGGGGGACGGAGACCCAGTACTTC.

This chain joins TRBV9 and TRBJ1-2; the D is unclear. The CDR3 contains 15 residues. The germline V gene encodes CDR1 SGDLS and CDR2 YYNGEE. Between the trimmed V and J ends, which lost 6 bases and 4 bases, there was a span of 19 bases. The chain's CDR3 is CASTLDTNPTYGYTF. The CDR3 nucleotides read TGTGCCAGCACCCTCGACACTAATCCGACCTATGGCTACACCTTC.

The V call is TRBV18, the J call TRBJ2-7; 8 positions match TRBD2. J gave up 0 bases and V 2 bases, and 6 bases lay outside the gene matches. The germline CDR1 and CDR2 sequences are KGHSH and LQKENI. This CDR3 has 16 amino acids. CDR3 sequence (DNA): TGTGCCAGCTCACCATTCAGCGGGGGTGACTCCTACGAGCAGTACTTC. Translated: CASSPFSGGDSYEQYF.

This chain connects TRBV2 to TRBJ2-1; a possible D gene is TRBD1 (5 bases). Germline loops: CDR1 SNHLY, CDR2 FYNNEI. Trimming stripped 3 bases from V and 7 bases from J, with 10 bases between. The CDR3 contains 13 residues. For the CDR3, the DNA is TGTGCCAGCAGTGACAGGGTGGGTAATGAGCAGTTCTTC. Amino acid sequence: CASSDRVGNEQFF.

To note about this clone: Distinct nucleotide sequences in the sample also encode this CDR3. The J gene is TRBJ2-5, the V gene TRBV18; D is uncertain. The length of the CDR3 is 12 residues. V was shortened by 3 bases and J by 4 bases, with 6 bases between the two germline ends. CDR1 is KGHSH, CDR2 LQKENI, per germline. Here the CDR3 DNA reads TGTGCCAGCTCACCCCCCTCAGAGACCCAGTACTTC. This codes for CASSPPSETQYF.

The genes are TRBV28 and TRBJ1-4; D gene uncertain. Germline V CDR1 and CDR2: MDHEN, SYDVKM. The V and J ends lost 6 bases and 3 bases respectively, with 8 bases between them. CDR3 size: 13 residues. The CDR3 loop reads CASRPPANEKLFF. DNA of the CDR3: TGTGCCAGCAGACCCCCGGCTAATGAAAAACTGTTTTTT.

The chain combines TRBV19 with TRBJ1-4; 8 bases agree with TRBD1. V lost 8 bases and J lost 6; bases outside the gene matches: 8. This CDR3 spans 14 amino acids. Germline-derived CDR1 and CDR2 are LNHDA and SQIVND (reference sequence). The CDR3 spells CASGSTGDYEKLFF. The DNA for the CDR3 is TGTGCCAGTGGCTCGACAGGGGATTATGAAAAACTGTTTTTT.

The chain links TRBV27 to TRBJ2-6; unclear D gene. Germline values: CDR1 MNHEY, CDR2 SMNVEV (reference sequence). Trimming removed 3 bases from V and 3 bases from J, with 12 bases in between. CDR3 length: 16 residues. The CDR3 region has the DNA TGTGCCAGCAGTTTCTCTCGGTCGGTTGGGGCCAACGTCCTGACTTTC. The encoded protein is CASSFSRSVGANVLTF.

The chain couples TRBV28 to TRBJ1-6; D is uncertain. V was clipped by 4 bases and J by 8 bases, with 18 bases between them. The CDR3 contains 16 residues. The V gene's germline CDR1 is MDHEN and CDR2 SYDVKM. CDR3 sequence (DNA): TGTGCCAGCAGTTGGCAGCCGAATTCCCTTTATTCACCCCTCCACTTT. Encoded protein: CASSWQPNSLYSPLHF.

This clone was seen more than once but under ten times. V gene TRBV5-4 combines with J gene TRBJ1-4, with D uncertain. V gave up 0 bases and J gave up 4 bases, with 10 bases separating them. The CDR3 extends over 15 amino acids. Germline V lookup: CDR1 SGHNT, CDR2 YYREEE (reference sequence). CDR3 loop: CASSLEPSRNEKLFF. The CDR3 coding sequence is TGTGCCAGCAGCTTGGAACCCAGCCGTAATGAAAAACTGTTTTTT.

This chain links TRBV9 with TRBJ2-1; TRBD2 matches 12 bases. After removal of 3 bases from V and 5 bases from J, the junction contained 9 bases not matched to a gene. Germline CDR1 SGDLS, CDR2 YYNGEE. This CDR3 comprises 17 residues. CDR3 sequence reads: CASSDRLAGVPNNEQFF. The CDR3 DNA is TGTGCCAGCAGCGACCGACTAGCGGGAGTCCCCAACAATGAGCAGTTCTTC.

In its sample, this clone was seen a few times. This chain connects TRBV5-1 to TRBJ2-7; D is possibly TRBD1 or TRBD2 (6 bases each). V was pared by 7 bases and J by 2 bases, with 16 bases between. The CDR3 is 14 amino acids. The germline V gene encodes CDR1 SGHRS and CDR2 YFSETQ. The CDR3 DNA reads TGCGCCAGCCGTGCCGTCGGGGGCACCTACGAGCAGTACTTC. Protein sequence: CASRAVGGTYEQYF. Based on the CDR3 plus reference TRBV5-1 and TRBJ2-7, the full variable domain is KAGVTQTPRYLIKTRGQQVTLSCSPISGHRSVSWYQQTPGQGLQFLFEYFSETQRNKGNFPGRFSGRQFSNSRSEMNVSTLELGDSALYLCASRAVGGTYEQYFGPGTRLTVT.

The V call is TRBV7-2, the J call TRBJ1-5; 8 bases map to TRBD1. The CDR3 length is 16 residues. V shed 1 base, J shed 1 base, and the junction held 3 bases outside the gene matches. CDR1 and CDR2 (germline): SGHTA, FQGNSA. The DNA of the CDR3 is TGTGCCAGCAGCTTAGTGACAGGGGTGAGCAATCAGCCCCAGCATTTT. It codes for CASSLVTGVSNQPQHF. Complete variable domain (other parts from reference TRBV7-2 and TRBJ1-5): GAGVSQSPSNKVTEKGKDVELRCDPISGHTALYWYRQSLGQGLEFLIYFQGNSAPDKSGLPSDRFSAERTGGSVSTLTIQRTQQEDSAVYLCASSLVTGVSNQPQHFGDGTRLSIL.

Only one count was recorded for this clone. V gene TRBV24-1 combines with J gene TRBJ2-1, with D possibly being TRBD2 (6 bases). Germline V gene lookup returns CDR1 KGHDR and CDR2 SFDVKD. V lost 4 bases to trimming and J lost 7 bases, with 13 bases between them. CDR3 length: 14 amino acids. The CDR3 sequence: CATSEISGRNEQFF. The CDR3 DNA is TGTGCCACCAGTGAAATCTCAGGGAGGAATGAGCAGTTCTTC.

On this clone: At one boundary the junction diverges from the germline segment, which might be a read error. The gene calls are TRBV7-7 and TRBJ2-7, with D hard to call. Looked up from germline, CDR1 is SSHAT and CDR2 is FNYEAQ (reference sequence). CDR3 length: 14 residues. CDR3 sequence: CASSLDPGSYEQYF. DNA for the CDR3: TGTGCTAGCAGCTTAGATCCGGGTTCCTACGAGCAGTACTTC.

The J gene is TRBJ1-1, the V gene TRBV5-4; D perhaps matches TRBD1 (5 bases). The V end was cut by 0 bases, the J end by 5 bases, with 14 bases between. The CDR3 has 15 residues. Germline V gene data show CDR1 as SGHNT and CDR2 as YYREEE (reference sequence). The CDR3 coding sequence is TGTGCCAGCAGCTTGGTGGAGGGGCTGATAACTGAAGCTTTCTTT. This translates into CASSLVEGLITEAFF.